These T cell receptor beta chains were read from a single sample in a study of blood T cell repertoires in COVID-19. Some clones are missing from TCRdb's copy, which holds only in-frame ones; the method was immunoSEQ multiplex PCR. Seen here are about 70,000 clones, roughly four fifths observed once, and the top ten hold under 30%. What was sequenced was peripheral blood. These receptors were obtained from an elderly woman with active or convalescent COVID-19. The CDR3 runs from the conserved cysteine through the conserved F or W. D genes are given only for firm matches. Clone size is not always given. Where it is, it says once, few, many or a class for expanded clones.

V: TRBV7-8
size: NA
J: TRBJ2-3
length: 19
D: TRBD2
DNA: TGTGCCAGCAGCTCCCACCTAGCGGGGGGTCCTACTAGCACAGATACGCAGTATTTT
CDR3: CASSSHLAGGPTSTDTQYF

V: TRBV6-1
size: NA
J: TRBJ1-2
length: 14
D: NA
DNA: TGTGCCAGCAGTGAAGCCTGGGGGGACTATGGCTACACCTTC
CDR3: CASSEAWGDYGYTF

V: TRBV2
size: few
J: TRBJ2-1
length: 15
D: NA
DNA: TGTGCCAGCAGTGCCAGTCAGGGTTTCTACAATGAGCAGTTCTTC
CDR3: CASSASQGFYNEQFF

V: TRBV5-5
size: NA
J: TRBJ2-5
length: 14
D: TRBD1
DNA: TGTGCCAGCAGCTTGGGGGGACAGGCTGGGGCCCAGTACTTC
CDR3: CASSLGGQAGAQYF

V: TRBV7-8
size: NA
J: TRBJ1-2
length: 16
D: TRBD1
DNA: TGTGCCAGCAGCTCGGCTACCGGGACAGGTCGATATGGCTACACCTTC
CDR3: CASSSATGTGRYGYTF

V: TRBV6-2/TRBV6-3
size: few
J: TRBJ1-1
length: 11
D: NA
DNA: TGTGCCAGCAGTCAGGGCACTGAAGCTTTCTTT
CDR3: CASSQGTEAFF

V: TRBV13
size: NA
J: TRBJ1-3
length: 15
D: NA
DNA: TGTGCCAGCAGCCCTGGCGGGGGGCTCGGAAACACCATATATTTT
CDR3: CASSPGGGLGNTIYF

V: TRBV4-3
size: NA
J: TRBJ1-2
length: 16
D: TRBD1
DNA: TGCGCCAGCAGCCAGGCACTCGGACAGGGTGACTATGGCTACACCTTC
CDR3: CASSQALGQGDYGYTF

V: TRBV3-1/TRBV3-2
size: NA
J: TRBJ1-6
length: 15
D: TRBD1
DNA: TGTGCCAGCAGCCAAGATGGACAGGCTAATTCACCCCTCCACTTT
CDR3: CASSQDGQANSPLHF

V: TRBV19
size: NA
J: TRBJ1-1
length: 11
D: NA
DNA: TGTGCCAGCGGGGGGTTATGGGGAGCTTTCTTT
CDR3: CASGGLWGAFF

V: TRBV10-2
size: NA
J: TRBJ2-7
length: 13
D: TRBD1
DNA: TGCGCCACCTACCGGGACAGGGGGCGCGAACAGTACTTC
CDR3: CATYRDRGREQYF

V: TRBV6-2/TRBV6-3
size: NA
J: TRBJ1-4
length: 18
D: NA
DNA: TGTGCCAGCAGTTATCTCCCATACAGGACAGTAACTAATGAAAAACTGTTTTTT
CDR3: CASSYLPYRTVTNEKLFF

V: TRBV11-3
size: NA
J: TRBJ2-7
length: 13
D: NA
DNA: TGTGCCAGCAGCTTGGACTACACCTACGAGCAGTACTTC
CDR3: CASSLDYTYEQYF

V: TRBV9
size: once
J: TRBJ1-3
length: 14
D: NA
DNA: TGTGCCAGCAGCCCGGGGAGGTCTGGAAACACCATATATTTT
CDR3: CASSPGRSGNTIYF

V: TRBV9
size: once
J: TRBJ1-4
length: 15
D: NA
DNA: TGTGCCAGCAGCGTAGGTGTAGGCGGTAATGAAAAACTGTTTTTT
CDR3: CASSVGVGGNEKLFF

V: TRBV27
size: NA
J: TRBJ1-1
length: 14
D: TRBD1
DNA: TGTGCCAGCACCGGAGGGGGCCCGAACACTGAAGCTTTCTTT
CDR3: CASTGGGPNTEAFF

V: TRBV12-3/TRBV12-4
size: NA
J: TRBJ1-3
length: 13
D: NA
DNA: TGTGCCAGCATCCCCGGGATCGGAAACACCATATATTTT
CDR3: CASIPGIGNTIYF

V: TRBV7-2
size: NA
J: TRBJ1-2
length: 13
D: NA
DNA: TGTGCCAGCAGTCCACAGGGAAACTATGGCTACACCTTC
CDR3: CASSPQGNYGYTF

V: TRBV30
size: once
J: TRBJ2-7
length: 15
D: TRBD2
DNA: TGTGCCTGGAGTGTAAGACTAGCGGGACCCTACGAGCAGTACTTC
CDR3: CAWSVRLAGPYEQYF

V: TRBV6-5
size: NA
J: TRBJ2-3
length: 14
D: NA
DNA: TGTGCCAGCAGTTACTCAGGACAACTAGATACGCAGTATTTT
CDR3: CASSYSGQLDTQYF

V: TRBV6-5
size: NA
J: TRBJ1-1
length: 15
D: NA
DNA: TGTGCCAGCAGCCTAACCGACCCACGGAGCACTGAAGCTTTCTTT
CDR3: CASSLTDPRSTEAFF

V: TRBV18
size: NA
J: TRBJ2-1
length: 16
D: TRBD2
DNA: TGTGCCAGCTCACCAGCTACGACTAGCGGGGGGGCCCCACAGTTCTTC
CDR3: CASSPATTSGGAPQFF

V: TRBV11-2
size: few
J: TRBJ2-2
length: 17
D: TRBD1
DNA: TGTGCCAGCAGCCCGGGACAGGGGTCTTTCTCCACCGGGGAGCTGTTTTTT
CDR3: CASSPGQGSFSTGELFF

V: TRBV4-2
size: few
J: TRBJ2-3
length: 15
D: TRBD1
DNA: TGTGCCAGCAGCCAAGTGGGACAGGGCACAGATACGCAGTATTTT
CDR3: CASSQVGQGTDTQYF

V: TRBV6-6
size: NA
J: TRBJ2-7
length: 14
D: NA
DNA: TGTGCCAGCAGCACTACAGGGTCCGGCAACGAGCAGTACTTC
CDR3: CASSTTGSGNEQYF

V: TRBV9
size: NA
J: TRBJ1-3
length: 14
D: NA
DNA: TGTGCCAGCAGCGTAGGGGGGGATCGAAACACCATATATTTT
CDR3: CASSVGGDRNTIYF

V: TRBV7-6
size: NA
J: TRBJ2-5
length: 21
D: NA
DNA: TGTGCCAGCAGCTTGTACCCCGGCGGAGGGGGCACCGTAGGGGCCTTAGAGACCCAGTACTTC
CDR3: CASSLYPGGGGTVGALETQYF

V: TRBV27
size: NA
J: TRBJ2-3
length: 11
D: NA
DNA: TGTGCCAGCAGTTCGGCAGATACGCAGTATTTT
CDR3: CASSSADTQYF

V: TRBV6-1
size: once
J: TRBJ2-5
length: 14
D: NA
DNA: TGTGCCAGCAGAAGTCGTCCGGCAGGGGAGACCCAGTACTTC
CDR3: CASRSRPAGETQYF

V: TRBV2
size: NA
J: TRBJ1-2
length: 16
D: NA
DNA: TGTGCCAGCAGTGATTTACCCTTGGACTCCCGCTATGGCTACACCTTC
CDR3: CASSDLPLDSRYGYTF

V: TRBV6-5
size: NA
J: TRBJ1-1
length: 12
D: NA
DNA: TGTGCCAGCAGTATGGGGGCTGGGGTAGCTTTCTTT
CDR3: CASSMGAGVAFF

V: TRBV5-1
size: NA
J: TRBJ1-5
length: 15
D: NA
DNA: TGCGCCAGCAGCCCCGTAGGAGGAATCAATCAGCCCCAGCATTTT
CDR3: CASSPVGGINQPQHF

V: TRBV12-3/TRBV12-4
size: once
J: TRBJ1-1
length: 13
D: NA
DNA: TGTGCCAACACACAACGGGGGAACACTGAAGCTTTCTTT
CDR3: CANTQRGNTEAFF

V: TRBV11-2
size: NA
J: TRBJ1-1
length: 13
D: NA
DNA: TGTGCCAGCAGCTTAGATCTGGGGGCTGGAGCTTTCTTT
CDR3: CASSLDLGAGAFF

V: TRBV7-9
size: NA
J: TRBJ2-3
length: 15
D: TRBD1
DNA: TGTGCCAGCAGCTTGGGACAGGGGGTTTCAGATACGCAGTATTTT
CDR3: CASSLGQGVSDTQYF

V: TRBV6-1
size: many
J: TRBJ1-1
length: 13
D: NA
DNA: TGTGCCAGCAGTGAAAATCAGGACACTGAAGCTTTCTTT
CDR3: CASSENQDTEAFF

V: TRBV6-2/TRBV6-3
size: NA
J: TRBJ2-5
length: 15
D: NA
DNA: TGTGCCAGCAGTTACCGGGGTGGATTTAAAGAGACCCAGTACTTC
CDR3: CASSYRGGFKETQYF

V: TRBV7-9
size: NA
J: TRBJ2-7
length: 12
D: NA
DNA: TGTGCCAGCAGTTCCAGCTCCTACGAGCAGTACTTC
CDR3: CASSSSSYEQYF

V: TRBV29-1
size: NA
J: TRBJ1-2
length: 10
D: NA
DNA: TGCAGCGTTGATCTCCCTAGCTACACCTTC
CDR3: CSVDLPSYTF

V: TRBV2
size: NA
J: TRBJ2-3
length: 12
D: NA
DNA: TGTGCCAGCAGTAAAGAGGGGGATACGCAGTATTTT
CDR3: CASSKEGDTQYF

V: TRBV25-1
size: NA
J: TRBJ1-6
length: 16
D: TRBD1
DNA: TGTGCCAGCAGTGGTAGGGGGACAGCCAATAATTCACCCCTCCACTTT
CDR3: CASSGRGTANNSPLHF

V: TRBV10-3
size: NA
J: TRBJ2-7
length: 14
D: TRBD1
DNA: TGTGCCATCAGTGTTCCGGGACAGTCCTACGAGCAGTACTTC
CDR3: CAISVPGQSYEQYF

V: TRBV11-2
size: few
J: TRBJ2-7
length: 16
D: TRBD2
DNA: TGTGCCAGCACCCTACTGCGGGGGAGAAGCTCCTACGAGCAGTACTTC
CDR3: CASTLLRGRSSYEQYF

V: TRBV9
size: NA
J: TRBJ1-3
length: 14
D: NA
DNA: TGTGCCAGCAGCGTCCGACAGGAGGGAAACACCATATATTTT
CDR3: CASSVRQEGNTIYF

V: TRBV21-1
size: NA
J: TRBJ2-1
length: 16
D: NA
DNA: TGTGCCAGCACGTACAGGGGGCTCAGTCCCTACAATGAGCAGTTCTTC
CDR3: CASTYRGLSPYNEQFF

V: TRBV4-1
size: medium-sized
J: TRBJ1-6
length: 15
D: TRBD1
DNA: TGCGCCAGCAGCCGCCGGACAGGCGATAATTCACCCCTCCACTTT
CDR3: CASSRRTGDNSPLHF

V: TRBV7-2
size: NA
J: TRBJ2-3
length: 15
D: NA
DNA: TGTGCCAGCAGCTTAGACGGCGGGAAAGGGAATACGCAGTATTTT
CDR3: CASSLDGGKGNTQYF

V: TRBV5-5
size: few
J: TRBJ2-5
length: 16
D: TRBD2
DNA: TGTGCCAGCAGCTTTGGCGCTAGCGGGGGTCCGGAGACCCAGTACTTC
CDR3: CASSFGASGGPETQYF

V: TRBV28
size: NA
J: TRBJ1-2
length: 16
D: TRBD1
DNA: TGTGCCAGCAGTTTACGGGGACAGGGCCCTAACTATGGCTACACCTTC
CDR3: CASSLRGQGPNYGYTF

V: TRBV5-5
size: NA
J: TRBJ2-7
length: 13
D: NA
DNA: TGTGCCAGCGGTAGGACAGTGACGAACGAGCAGTACTTC
CDR3: CASGRTVTNEQYF